The rows below give T cell receptor beta chains drawn from one sample of a study of blood T cell repertoires in COVID-19. The assay was immunoSEQ multiplex PCR, and TCRdb's table has in-frame clones only and misses some. The data hold approximately 89,000 clones, with 92% observed a single time. The sequencing input was peripheral blood. The receptors were sampled from a woman aged 55-69 years with active COVID-19. Both conserved end residues are part of each CDR3. The D gene is left open where the match is weak. Clone size is shown for a subset of rows, as once, few, many or a class of expanded clone.

.,.,TRBJ1-1,TRBV15,CATSRDRQGGLNTEAFF
TRBD2,.,TRBJ2-5,TRBV3-1/TRBV3-2,CASIPRSGGFQETQYF
.,.,TRBJ1-1,TRBV5-1,CASSSTPGRNTEAFF
.,.,TRBJ2-2,TRBV12-5,CASLPPTGEGGELFF
TRBD2,.,TRBJ2-1,TRBV4-3,CASSLERGAYNEQFF
.,.,TRBJ2-3,TRBV6-5,CASSYGIGTSTDTQYF
.,.,TRBJ2-5,TRBV29-1,CSARSGYQETQYF
.,.,TRBJ2-3,TRBV5-6,CASSLALIEITDTQYF
.,.,TRBJ1-6,TRBV6-5,CASSYSISVSTLHF
TRBD1,.,TRBJ1-5,TRBV19,CASSIGNRGFNQPQHF
TRBD1,.,TRBJ1-3,TRBV28,CASSPQGATGNTIYF
.,.,TRBJ1-1,TRBV5-4,CASSLGTTEAFF
TRBD2,.,TRBJ2-5,TRBV24-1,CATSSLLAGEEETQYF
.,.,TRBJ2-3,TRBV5-1,CASSFTQDTQYF
TRBD2,.,TRBJ2-2,TRBV5-4,CASSGPYSGKGTGELFF
.,.,TRBJ1-1,TRBV19,CASSMEGRTAFF
.,.,TRBJ1-5,TRBV19,CASTSTEGGHSNQPQHF
TRBD2,.,TRBJ2-2,TRBV4-2,CASSQEVIAGGTGELFF
.,.,TRBJ2-7,TRBV14,CASSQASLYEQYF
.,.,TRBJ1-6,TRBV6-5,CASSYSVGGSPLHF
.,once,TRBJ2-3,TRBV5-4,CASSLVGTSTDTQYF
TRBD2,.,TRBJ2-7,TRBV2,CASRRSGLVYEQYF
TRBD2,.,TRBJ2-5,TRBV9,CASSVGFRTSGEETQYF
.,.,TRBJ2-3,TRBV6-4,CASSDSGRVRTDTQYF
.,.,TRBJ1-3,TRBV19,CASSIGGNTIYF
TRBD1,once,TRBJ1-1,TRBV30,CAWSGDSTEAFF
TRBD2,once,TRBJ2-5,TRBV7-9,CASSSPAVAGGVEETQYF
.,.,TRBJ2-5,TRBV5-4,CASSIRTAQETQYF
.,.,TRBJ2-4,TRBV5-6,CASSLGGSIQYF
.,.,TRBJ2-7,TRBV18,CASSSDGSYEQYF
.,.,TRBJ2-6,TRBV6-5,CASSPPGIGANVLTF
TRBD1,.,TRBJ1-5,TRBV13,CASSVTGVNGNQPQHF
.,.,TRBJ2-2,TRBV12-3/TRBV12-4,CATRVAGELFF
TRBD1,.,TRBJ1-5,TRBV6-5,CASSSRDRRNQPQHF
.,few,TRBJ2-7,TRBV15,CATSRVSEQYF
TRBD1,.,TRBJ1-2,TRBV6-2/TRBV6-3,CASSYSTGGANYGYTF
.,.,TRBJ1-1,TRBV7-9,CASSLGQGSEAFF
.,.,TRBJ1-1,TRBV19,CASRAGGALNTEAFF
.,.,TRBJ1-1,TRBV18,CASSPTLQGSTEAFF
TRBD2,.,TRBJ2-7,TRBV28,CASSLETSGQNYEQYF
TRBD1,.,TRBJ1-5,TRBV18,CASSPDSGDRGKHF
TRBD1,.,TRBJ1-2,TRBV12-3/TRBV12-4,CASSLGTGYGYTF
.,.,TRBJ2-1,TRBV7-3,CASSLGSGNEQFF